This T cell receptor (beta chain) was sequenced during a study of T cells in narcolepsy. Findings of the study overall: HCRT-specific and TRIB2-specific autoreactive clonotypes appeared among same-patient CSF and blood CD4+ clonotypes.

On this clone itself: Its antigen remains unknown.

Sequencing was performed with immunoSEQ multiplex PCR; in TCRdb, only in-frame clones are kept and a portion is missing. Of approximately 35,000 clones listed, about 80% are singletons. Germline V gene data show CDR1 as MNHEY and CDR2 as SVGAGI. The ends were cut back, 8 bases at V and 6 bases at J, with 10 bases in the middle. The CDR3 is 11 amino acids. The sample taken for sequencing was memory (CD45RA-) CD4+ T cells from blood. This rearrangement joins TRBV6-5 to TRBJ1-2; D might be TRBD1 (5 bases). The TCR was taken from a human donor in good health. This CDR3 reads CASRGGDGYTF. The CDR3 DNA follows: TGTGCCAGCCGGGGGGGGGATGGCTACACCTTC.